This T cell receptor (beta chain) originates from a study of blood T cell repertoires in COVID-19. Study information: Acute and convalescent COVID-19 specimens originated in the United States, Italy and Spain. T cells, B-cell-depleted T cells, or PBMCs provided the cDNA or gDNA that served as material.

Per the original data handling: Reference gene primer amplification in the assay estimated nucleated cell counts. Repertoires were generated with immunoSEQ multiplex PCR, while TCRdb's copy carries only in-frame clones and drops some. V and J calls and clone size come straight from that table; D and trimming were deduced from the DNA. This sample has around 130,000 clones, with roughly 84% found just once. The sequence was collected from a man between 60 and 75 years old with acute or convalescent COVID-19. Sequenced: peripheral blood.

The CDR3 bases are TGCGCCAGCAGCTTGGTAGTCGGCCAAGAGACCCAGTACTTC. It codes for CASSLVVGQETQYF. The chain joins TRBV5-1 to TRBJ2-5; D is unclear. The length of the CDR3 is 14 residues. The V gene lost 0 bases and the J gene lost 1 base, with 7 bases spanning the gap. The V gene's germline CDR1 is SGHRS and CDR2 YFSETQ.